Presented here are 20 T cell receptor beta chains from one specimen sequenced in a study of CD8 T cells in ankylosing spondylitis. Findings of the study overall: Typical of ankylosing spondylitis blood, it appeared, was a TCR beta motif of eight highly homologous variants.

No antigen has been identified for these receptors. TCRdb re-derived calls from the 5' RACE reads in MiXCR, one entry per CDR3 protein. The table lists some 800,000 distinct CDR3 sequences, 12% of them singletons. The specimen was blood, either unsorted or a sorted T cell fraction (not recorded which). The receptors come from a male donor with ankylosing spondylitis.

Comment on this clonotype: One end of the junction does not line up with germline, which may come from a read error. The chain joins TRBV7-2 to TRBJ1-3, with D uncertain. The CDR3 covers 12 residues. Per the germline V gene, CDR1 is SGHTA and CDR2 is FQGNSA. CDR3 amino acids: CASSDPGNTIYF. The CDR3 coding sequence is TGTGCCAGCAGCGATCCTGGGAACACCATATATTTT.

The sample holds a few counts of this clonotype. This chain uses TRBV6-1 with TRBJ2-7, with TRBD1 matching over 8 bases. This CDR3 region has 13 residues. Germline values: CDR1 MNHNS, CDR2 SASEGT. J lost 5 bases, V lost 6 bases, and 6 bases had no gene match. CDR3 coding DNA: TGTGCCAGCAGACGGACAGGGATCGACGAGCAGTACTTC. This codes for CASRRTGIDEQYF.

The V and J genes are TRBV20-1 and TRBJ2-1, with TRBD2 matching over 14 bases. The CDR3 is 15 residues long. The germline CDR1 and CDR2 sequences are DFQATT and SNEGSKA (reference sequence). With 6 bases clipped from V and 7 bases from J, the junction kept 8 bases outside the gene matches. The CDR3 sequence: CSAPTSGRAENEQFF. CDR3 DNA: TGCAGTGCCCCGACTAGCGGGAGGGCCGAAAATGAGCAGTTCTTC.

In this sample, this clonotype turned up many times. The V and J genes are TRBV29-1 and TRBJ2-1; 16 bases align to TRBD2. Germline loops: CDR1 SQVTM, CDR2 ANQGSEA. Germline trimming cut 2 bases from V and 0 bases from J; bases unmatched to any gene: 13. CDR3 size: 21 residues. The CDR3 region has the DNA TGCAGCGTTGAACGGTTGGGGACTAGCGGGAGGGAACTGAGCTCCTACAATGAGCAGTTCTTC. As protein: CSVERLGTSGRELSSYNEQFF.

This clonotype was observed at least ten times. The V and J genes are TRBV4-1 and TRBJ1-2; weak D call: TRBD1 (5 bases). The CDR3 has 17 amino acids. Deletions cut 0 bases from V and 1 base from J, with 15 bases between. Germline CDR1 reads MGHRA; CDR2 reads YSYEKL. The CDR3 region has the DNA TGCGCCAGCAGCCAAGATAATAAAGGGGCGGATAACTATGGCTACACCTTC. It encodes CASSQDNKGADNYGYTF.

This clonotype was recorded a few times. V usage is TRBV4-3 and J usage is TRBJ1-2; 7 bases match TRBD1. Germline CDR1 reads LGHNA; CDR2 reads YSLEER. Germline trimming cut 0 bases from V and 7 bases from J; bases unmatched to any gene: 8. This CDR3 has 15 residues. CDR3 DNA: TGCGCCAGCAGCCAAGATTACACAGGGGTGGGTGGCTACACCTTC. Residues: CASSQDYTGVGGYTF.

The chain links TRBV5-1 to TRBJ2-1; possibly TRBD1 for D (5 bases). The CDR3 extends over 14 amino acids. Trimming removed 4 bases from V and 5 bases from J, with 13 bases in between. Germline V gene data show CDR1 as SGHRS and CDR2 as YFSETQ. CDR3 DNA sequence: TGCGCCAGCAGCCCCAGGGCGTGGGACAATGAGCAGTTCTTC. Translated, it gives CASSPRAWDNEQFF.

There are a few counts of this clonotype. The CDR3 bases are TGTGCCAGCAGAGTTCCGGGACTAGCCTACAATGAGCAGTTCTTC. It is translated as CASRVPGLAYNEQFF. The chain has TRBV6-1 and TRBJ2-1, with TRBD2 matching over 8 bases. The CDR3 extends over 15 amino acids. The germline CDR1 and CDR2 sequences are MNHNS and SASEGT. After removal of 6 bases from V and 2 bases from J, the junction contained 6 bases not matched to a gene.

There are many counts of this clonotype. The chain couples TRBV29-1 to TRBJ2-7; 7 bases are a match to TRBD1. Germline V gives CDR1 SQVTM, CDR2 ANQGSEA. V shed 4 bases, J shed 4 bases, and the junction held 4 bases outside the gene matches. The length of the CDR3 is 12 residues. CDR3 nucleotide sequence: TGCAGCGTTGGGGACAGTAGGTACGAGCAGTACTTC. This encodes CSVGDSRYEQYF.

This clonotype was counted a few times. This sequence joins TRBV5-1 and TRBJ2-1; 9 bases align to TRBD1. There are 13 residues in the CDR3. V gave up 4 bases and J gave up 12 bases; unmatched junction bases: 8. CDR1 and CDR2 (germline): SGHRS, YFSETQ. This chain's CDR3 is CASSPGQGMGQFF. CDR3 bases: TGCGCCAGCAGCCCGGGACAGGGAATGGGGCAGTTCTTC.

The chain employs TRBV3-1 and TRBJ2-5, with a tentative D call TRBD1 (6 bases). Germline V gives CDR1 LGHDT, CDR2 YNNKEL (reference sequence). V lost 4 bases and J lost 7, with 19 bases in between. CDR3 length equals 15 residues. CDR3 amino acids: CASSPRDTRVWTQYF. The CDR3 coding sequence is TGTGCCAGCAGCCCCCGGGACACCCGCGTTTGGACCCAGTACTTC.

The chain combines TRBV6-2 or TRBV6-3 with TRBJ2-2, with a tentative D call TRBD1 (6 bases). This CDR3 region has 13 residues. The germline V gene has CDR1 MNHEY and CDR2 SVGEGT. Deletions cut 5 bases from V and 7 bases from J, with 11 bases between. CDR3 loop: CASSHRVGGELFF. CDR3 sequence (DNA): TGTGCCAGCAGTCACAGGGTAGGCGGGGAGCTGTTTTTT.

The chain recombines TRBV20-1 with TRBJ1-2; D unclear. Between the trimmed V and J ends, which lost 3 bases and 4 bases, there was a span of 15 bases. The CDR3 covers 14 residues. The V gene's germline CDR1 is DFQATT and CDR2 SNEGSKA (reference sequence). CDR3 DNA sequence: TGCAGTGCTAGGCCCCCAGGAGTCGGCTATGGCTACACCTTC. Protein product: CSARPPGVGYGYTF.

This clonotype was observed at least ten times. The V gene is TRBV20-1, the J gene TRBJ2-3; 10 bases agree with TRBD1. The length of the CDR3 is 14 residues. The germline gives CDR1 DFQATT, CDR2 SNEGSKA (reference sequence). V dropped 2 bases and J dropped 5; count of bases not matched to a gene: 4. CDR3 bases: TGCAGTGCTAGATGGGACAGGGGCGGAGATACGCAGTATTTT. Amino acid sequence: CSARWDRGGDTQYF.

This clonotype was observed at least ten times. The chain links TRBV6-2 or TRBV6-3 to TRBJ1-1, with TRBD1 as a possible D gene (5 bases). With 4 bases removed from V and 3 bases from J, the gap between germline ends came to 12 bases. Germline assignment: CDR1 MNHEY and CDR2 SVGEGT. There are 14 residues in the CDR3. The CDR3 loop is CASSWPGSDTEAFF. CDR3 nucleotides: TGTGCCAGCAGTTGGCCAGGGTCCGACACTGAAGCTTTCTTT.

The rearrangement joins TRBV10-1 to TRBJ1-1, with TRBD1 identical over 7 bases. Germline CDR1 is WNHNN and CDR2 is SYGVQD (reference sequence). The CDR3 has 13 residues. Trimming took 2 bases from V and 4 from J; bases not matched to a gene: 1. The CDR3 DNA reads as TGCGCCAGCAGTGAGCAGGGGGTCACTGAAGCTTTCTTT. Translated: CASSEQGVTEAFF.

The chain uses TRBV6-5 and TRBJ2-3; the D is unclear. CDR1 is MNHEY, CDR2 SVGAGI, per germline. V was clipped by 3 bases and J by 0 bases, with 7 bases between them. The CDR3 totals 14 residues. The CDR3 loop is CASSYTGSTDTQYF. For the CDR3, the DNA is TGTGCCAGCAGTTATACGGGTAGCACAGATACGCAGTATTTT.

In its sample, this clonotype was seen many times. The rearrangement uses TRBV20-1 and TRBJ2-7; TRBD1 is a possible D gene (6 bases). Trimming took off 6 bases at V and 6 bases at J, with 12 bases between the two ends. Germline loops: CDR1 DFQATT, CDR2 SNEGSKA (reference sequence). The CDR3 runs to 11 residues. CDR3 in amino acids: CSAPGHFEQYF. The CDR3 DNA reads TGCAGTGCGCCGGGACACTTCGAGCAGTACTTC.

The chain uses TRBV24-1 and TRBJ2-1, with TRBD1 as a possible D gene (5 bases). Per germline, CDR1 KGHDR and CDR2 SFDVKD. Trimming stripped 4 bases from V and 0 bases from J, with 12 bases between. This CDR3 is built from 16 residues. The CDR3 region has the DNA TGTGCCACCAGTGACTACGACAGTACCTCCTACAATGAGCAGTTCTTC. It yields the protein CATSDYDSTSYNEQFF.

This clonotype appeared many times. The chain has TRBV12-3 or TRBV12-4 and TRBJ2-1, with a possible D match to TRBD1 (7 bases). The CDR3 is made up of 13 amino acids. Trimming removed 11 bases from V and 6 bases from J, with 17 bases in between. In DNA form, the CDR3 reads TGTGCCTCTGACAGGGCGGGGAGCAATGAGCAGTTCTTC. The encoded protein is CASDRAGSNEQFF.